The 17 T cell receptor beta chains presented below share a single source sample, sequenced in a study of shared clonotypes between healthy human individuals. Terminally differentiated effector memory CD45RA+ cells were excluded from the naive CD8 cells, which were CD45RO-negative and positively selected for CCR7. The method was immunoSEQ multiplex PCR; TCRdb's version includes in-frame clones alone and lacks a portion of them. Among about 700,000 clones listed, 92% were seen once. Sequencing input: naive CD8+ T cells sorted from blood. Receptors were obtained from a man aged 25 to 40 in good health.

The rearrangement joins TRBV6-5 to TRBJ2-2; D call uncertain. This CDR3 is 13 amino acids long. Germline CDR1 and CDR2: MNHEY and SVGAGI. Between the trimmed V and J ends, which lost 6 bases and 5 bases, there was a span of 10 bases. This CDR3 is CASSQMRTGELFF. The CDR3 region has the DNA TGTGCCAGCAGCCAAATGAGGACCGGGGAGCTGTTTTTT.

This chain uses TRBV28 with TRBJ2-3, with D possibly matching TRBD1 (6 bases). This CDR3 is 14 amino acids long. V gave up 6 bases and J gave up 4 bases, with 14 bases separating them. Germline V gene lookup returns CDR1 MDHEN and CDR2 SYDVKM. The CDR3 loop reads CASRLQGPADTQYF. DNA of the CDR3: TGTGCCAGCAGGCTACAGGGCCCCGCAGATACGCAGTATTTT.

The chain employs TRBV7-9 and TRBJ2-1; 9 positions match TRBD1. Germline assignment: CDR1 SEHNR and CDR2 FQNEAQ (reference sequence). CDR3 size: 16 residues. The junction had 4 bases not matched to a gene; V was cut back by 1 base and J by 3 bases. CDR3 in DNA: TGTGCCAGCAGCTTAGACAGGGGGCGAGGCTACAATGAGCAGTTCTTC. Amino acid sequence: CASSLDRGRGYNEQFF.

V usage is TRBV6-5 and J usage is TRBJ2-7; the match to TRBD2 covers 9 bases. There are 13 residues in the CDR3. V dropped 5 bases and J dropped 6; count of bases not matched to a gene: 5. Germline CDR1 MNHEY, CDR2 SVGAGI. The chain's CDR3 is CASSPGLAREQYF. As DNA, the CDR3 is TGTGCCAGCAGTCCCGGACTAGCGCGCGAGCAGTACTTC.

Regarding this clone: Its ends do not fully match the called genes, so a read error is possible. The gene calls are TRBV5-6 and TRBJ2-5, with a weak D call TRBD2 (6 bases). Germline values: CDR1 SGHDT, CDR2 YYEEEE. The CDR3 is made up of 11 amino acids. The CDR3 DNA follows: TGTGCCAGCACCTTGGAGGGGACCCAGTACTTC. Protein sequence: CASTLEGTQYF.

The rearrangement uses TRBV5-4 and TRBJ2-2; 9 bases align to TRBD2. The junction had 0 bases not matched to a gene; V was cut back by 0 bases and J by 0 bases. This CDR3 has 16 residues. The V gene's germline CDR1 is SGHNT and CDR2 YYREEE (reference sequence). CDR3 in amino acids: CASSLGLAANTGELFF. The CDR3 nucleotides are TGTGCCAGCAGCTTGGGACTAGCGGCGAACACCGGGGAGCTGTTTTTT.

The chain employs TRBV27 and TRBJ2-7; tentatively, D is TRBD2 (6 bases). Germline CDR1 and CDR2: MNHEY and SMNVEV (reference sequence). With 4 bases removed from V and 2 bases from J, the gap between germline ends came to 15 bases. The CDR3 is made up of 15 amino acids. In nucleotides, the CDR3 is TGTGCCAGCAGTTCCTCTTGGGGAGGAGCCTACGAGCAGTACTTC. Protein product: CASSSSWGGAYEQYF.

The genes are TRBV19 and TRBJ2-2; 9 bases line up with TRBD1. Germline-derived CDR1 and CDR2 are LNHDA and SQIVND (reference sequence). The V gene end was trimmed by 6 bases and the J gene end by 4 bases; junction bases not matched to a gene: 9. The CDR3 covers 16 residues. CDR3 loop: CASRARGTGLTGELFF. CDR3 in DNA: TGTGCCAGTAGAGCGAGGGGGACAGGGCTCACCGGGGAGCTGTTTTTT.

The chain is built from TRBV11-2 and TRBJ2-7; 14 bases are a match to TRBD2. CDR1 and CDR2 (germline): SGHAT, FQNNGV. This CDR3 region has 18 residues. The ends lost 5 bases at V and 0 bases at J; junction bases unmatched: 9. CDR3 bases: TGTGCCAGCAGCCCGACTAGCGGGAGGGTTTTGCGCTCCTACGAGCAGTACTTC. This encodes CASSPTSGRVLRSYEQYF.

The chain couples TRBV6-6 to TRBJ1-1; the match to TRBD1 covers 8 bases. Germline loops: CDR1 MNHNY, CDR2 SVGAGI (reference sequence). The CDR3 runs to 14 residues. Trimming cost V 2 bases and J 8 bases; bases outside gene matches: 7. For the CDR3, the DNA is TGTGCCAGCAGTTACAGTCAGGGGGCAGGAGAAGCTTTCTTT. Amino acid sequence: CASSYSQGAGEAFF.

The rearrangement uses TRBV13 and TRBJ2-7; TRBD1 matches 7 bases. The CDR3 covers 15 residues. Germline CDR1 is PRHDT and CDR2 is FYEKMQ (reference sequence). The ends lost 4 bases at V and 2 bases at J; junction bases unmatched: 8. CDR3 sequence: CASSSAGTATYEQYF. The CDR3, as DNA: TGTGCCAGCAGCTCTGCCGGGACAGCCACCTACGAGCAGTACTTC. The whole variable domain, filled in from reference TRBV13 and TRBJ2-7, reads AAGVIQSPRHLIKEKRETATLKCYPIPRHDTVYWYQQGPGQDPQFLISFYEKMQSDKGSIPDRFSAQQFSDYHSELNMSSLELGDSALYFCASSSAGTATYEQYFGPGTRLTVT.

The rearrangement joins TRBV10-2 to TRBJ2-7; 7 positions match TRBD2. The CDR3 contains 17 residues. The junction had 16 bases not matched to a gene; V was cut back by 2 bases and J by 6 bases. CDR1 WSHSY and CDR2 SAAADI come from the germline V gene. The CDR3 DNA reads as TGCGCCAGCAGTGAGGCCGGGCAGTTCAGGGAGGGTTTCGAGCAGTACTTC. Translation: CASSEAGQFREGFEQYF.

The chain is built from TRBV11-2 and TRBJ2-1, with 9 bases lining up with TRBD2. This CDR3 comprises 17 residues. From germline, CDR1 is SGHAT and CDR2 FQNNGV. Trimming took 0 bases from V and 8 from J; bases not matched to a gene: 11. CDR3 bases: TGTGCCAGCAGCTTAGAACCAGCGGGAGGACCCCGGGATGAGCAGTTCTTC. Its protein is CASSLEPAGGPRDEQFF.

The CDR3 protein is CASSLERSGELFF. CDR3 bases: TGTGCCAGCAGCTTAGAGAGGTCCGGGGAGCTGTTTTTT. The V and J genes are TRBV11-3 and TRBJ2-2; D uncertain. Trimming left V 0 bases short and J 6 bases short, with 5 bases between. Germline CDR1 SGHNT, CDR2 YENEEA. CDR3 length: 13 amino acids.

The rearrangement uses TRBV13 and TRBJ2-1; 7 bases match TRBD2. In germline, CDR1 is PRHDT, CDR2 FYEKMQ (reference sequence). The ends lost 8 bases at V and 4 bases at J; junction bases unmatched: 11. The CDR3 contains 15 residues. In nucleotides, the CDR3 is TGTGCCAGCTCGGGTACTAGCGAGCCTTACAATGAGCAGTTCTTC. Translation: CASSGTSEPYNEQFF.

The chain links TRBV19 to TRBJ2-7; weak D call: TRBD2 (5 bases). The V end was cut by 6 bases, the J end by 3 bases, with 9 bases between. Germline-derived CDR1 and CDR2 are LNHDA and SQIVND (reference sequence). The CDR3 is 12 amino acids. In DNA, the CDR3 is TGTGCCAGTAGGGGAGAAAGCTACGAGCAGTACTTC. This codes for CASRGESYEQYF.

This chain uses TRBV7-9 with TRBJ2-1, with 7 bases that match TRBD1. Looked up from germline, CDR1 is SEHNR and CDR2 is FQNEAQ (reference sequence). The CDR3 has 16 residues. V trimming: 4 bases; J trimming: 4 bases; junction bases outside the gene matches: 10. This CDR3 is CASSSWTGQIYNEQFF. The DNA of the CDR3 is TGTGCCAGCAGCTCATGGACGGGACAGATATACAATGAGCAGTTCTTC.